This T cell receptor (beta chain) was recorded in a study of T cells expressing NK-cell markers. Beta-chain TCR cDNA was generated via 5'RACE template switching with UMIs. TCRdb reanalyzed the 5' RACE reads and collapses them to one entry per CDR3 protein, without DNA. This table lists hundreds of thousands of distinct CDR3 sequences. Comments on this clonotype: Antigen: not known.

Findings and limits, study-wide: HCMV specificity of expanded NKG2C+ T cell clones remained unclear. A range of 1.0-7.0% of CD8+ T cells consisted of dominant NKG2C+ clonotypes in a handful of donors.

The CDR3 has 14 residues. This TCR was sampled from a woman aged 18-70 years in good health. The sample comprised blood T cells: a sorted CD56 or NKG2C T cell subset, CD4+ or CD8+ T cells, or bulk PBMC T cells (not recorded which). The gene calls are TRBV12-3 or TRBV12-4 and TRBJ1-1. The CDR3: CASTLRGVNTEAFF.